These 3 T cell receptor beta chains came from one sample sequenced in a study of T cell changes during pregnancy in multiple sclerosis. This table comes from immunoSEQ multiplex PCR, and its TCRdb copy is limited to in-frame clones, with some not included. The table lists fewer than 85,000 clones, about 92% of them singletons. Sequencing was performed on peripheral blood, taken after pregnancy. The receptor set was obtained from a female donor in good health, enrolled as a control in a pregnancy study.

This clone occurred a few times. One end of the junction fails to match germline, which may point to a read error. This chain joins TRBV7-7 and TRBJ2-5; D may be TRBD2 (5 bases). The CDR3 totals 17 residues. Germline CDR1 is SSHAT and CDR2 is FNYEAQ (reference sequence). Here the CDR3 DNA reads TGTGCTAGCAGCTTAGAAGCTCAGAAGAGCGGTCAAGAGACCCAGTACTTC. Its protein product is CASSLEAQKSGQETQYF.

The chain couples TRBV19 to TRBJ1-1; 7 nucleotides agree with TRBD1. CDR1 and CDR2 from the germline V gene are LNHDA and SQIVND (reference sequence). The ends lost 5 bases at V and 6 bases at J; junction bases unmatched: 6. This CDR3 contains 13 residues. The CDR3 DNA follows: TGTGCCAGTAGTGCTGCAGGGGGTGCTGAAGCTTTCTTT. It codes for CASSAAGGAEAFF.

The gene calls are TRBV10-2 and TRBJ2-1; 7 bases agree with TRBD2. There are 13 residues in the CDR3. CDR1 and CDR2 (germline): WSHSY, SAAADI. The trim removed 7 bases at V and 8 bases at J, leaving 8 bases unmatched. CDR3 loop: CASKLSGGDEQFF. The CDR3 DNA follows: TGCGCCAGCAAACTAAGTGGGGGGGATGAGCAGTTCTTC.